These T cell receptor beta chains were read from a single sample in a study of Ad26.COV2.S vaccination and SARS-CoV-2 variants. This table comes from immunoSEQ multiplex PCR, and its TCRdb copy is limited to in-frame clones, with some not included. The sample contains roughly 320,000 clones, 85% of which appear only once. This specimen was peripheral blood, taken in a trial of Ad26.COV2.S vaccine versus placebo. These receptor sequences come from a person between 18 and 60 years old who received the Ad26.COV2.S COVID-19 vaccine or a placebo. CDR3s include the opening cysteine and the closing phenylalanine or tryptophan. D genes are given only for firm matches. The size field is filled for only some rows; it gives once, few, many or a size class.

>-|once|TRBV19|TRBJ1-5
CASSIVGPYSNQPQHF
TGTGCCAGTAGTATAGTTGGGCCCTATAGCAATCAGCCCCAGCATTTT
>TRBD2|once|TRBV7-8|TRBJ2-5
CASSLEVAGEAVETQYF
TGTGCCAGCAGCTTAGAAGTAGCGGGGGAAGCAGTAGAGACCCAGTACTTC
>-|few|TRBV2|TRBJ2-1
CAWPTGNEQFF
TGTGCCTGGCCAACAGGGAATGAGCAGTTCTTC
>-|-|TRBV5-1|TRBJ2-3
CASSSRADTQYF
TGCGCCAGCAGCTCTAGGGCAGATACGCAGTATTTT
>-|-|TRBV19|TRBJ1-1
CASREPPGTEAFF
TGTGCCAGTAGGGAGCCTCCTGGGACTGAAGCTTTCTTT
>-|once|TRBV2|TRBJ1-1
CASSEQGGTEAFF
TGTGCCAGCAGTGAACAGGGAGGGACTGAAGCTTTCTTT
>-|-|TRBV6-5|TRBJ2-1
CASSPIMSSYNEQFF
TGTGCCAGCAGTCCCATCATGAGCTCCTACAATGAGCAGTTCTTC
>-|-|TRBV18|TRBJ1-1
CASSRDENTEAFF
TGTGCCAGCTCACGGGATGAGAACACTGAAGCTTTCTTT
>-|-|TRBV27|TRBJ2-7
CASSSSTLAEQYF
-
>-|few|TRBV30|TRBJ1-3
CAWSSGGNTIYF
TGTGCCTGGAGTTCGGGTGGAAACACCATATATTTT
>-|-|TRBV9|TRBJ1-5
CASSAGLQPQHF
TGTGCCAGCAGCGCCGGGCTTCAGCCCCAGCATTTT
>-|-|TRBV6-5|TRBJ2-1
CASSYLGATKVEQFF
TGTGCCAGCAGTTACTTGGGGGCTACGAAGGTTGAGCAGTTCTTC
>-|-|TRBV7-3|TRBJ2-7
CASSFQGGSSYEQYF
TGTGCCAGCAGCTTTCAGGGGGGAAGCTCCTACGAGCAGTACTTC
>TRBD1|-|TRBV15|TRBJ1-2
CATSPTGTLGYTF
TGTGCCACCAGCCCGACAGGGACATTGGGCTACACCTTC
>-|-|TRBV6-6|TRBJ1-1
CASTPRGGMNTEAFF
TGTGCCAGCACCCCTCGGGGAGGAATGAACACTGAAGCTTTCTTT
>-|-|TRBV5-1|TRBJ1-2
CATSIVGDYGYTF
TGCGCCACCAGTATTGTGGGAGACTATGGCTACACCTTC
>-|-|TRBV19|TRBJ1-6
CASSIIGRTSSYNSPLHF
TGTGCCAGTAGTATAATTGGACGGACGAGCTCCTATAATTCACCCCTCCACTTT
>-|once|TRBV7-8|TRBJ1-6
CASSPGFGSYNSPLHF
TGTGCCAGCAGCCCCGGTTTTGGGTCCTATAATTCACCCCTCCACTTT
>TRBD1|-|TRBV24-1|TRBJ2-3
CATSDPQGERGTDTQYF
TGTGCCACCAGTGACCCACAGGGGGAAAGGGGCACAGATACGCAGTATTTT
>-|-|TRBV18|TRBJ2-2
CASSSMGARTNTGELFF
TGTGCCAGCTCGTCAATGGGGGCTCGAACGAACACCGGGGAGCTGTTTTTT
>-|-|TRBV28|TRBJ2-2
CASSLGGAGELFF
TGTGCCAGCAGTCTAGGGGGGGCCGGGGAGCTGTTTTTT
>-|-|TRBV7-9|TRBJ1-1
CASSRLRTPMNTEAFF
TGTGCCAGCAGCCGACTCCGGACACCCATGAACACTGAAGCTTTCTTT
>-|-|TRBV10-3|TRBJ1-2
CATAPPGQAVGYTF
TGTGCCACCGCCCCCCCCGGGCAGGCCGTTGGCTACACCTTC
>TRBD1|-|TRBV28|TRBJ2-1
CASSLSSGGFSNEQFF
TGTGCCAGCAGTTTATCATCAGGGGGTTTCTCCAATGAGCAGTTCTTC
>TRBD1|-|TRBV28|TRBJ1-1
CASSFGQGRAFF
TGTGCCAGCAGTTTCGGACAGGGACGGGCTTTCTTT
>TRBD2|-|TRBV7-6|TRBJ2-3
CASSLVPAGGTDTQYF
TGTGCCAGCAGCTTAGTCCCAGCGGGGGGCACAGATACGCAGTATTTT
>TRBD1|-|TRBV27|TRBJ1-1
CASSSYRGLNTEAFF
TGTGCCAGCAGCTCCTACAGGGGACTGAACACTGAAGCTTTCTTT
>-|-|TRBV28|TRBJ1-4
CASSRGRDEKLFF
TGTGCCAGCTCCCGGGGGCGGGATGAAAAACTGTTTTTT
>-|-|TRBV6-1|TRBJ1-2
CASSEKGGNYGYTF
TGTGCCAGCAGTGAAAAGGGAGGTAACTATGGCTACACCTTC
>-|-|TRBV4-1|TRBJ2-7
CASSHPGPGHYEQYF
TGCGCCAGCAGCCACCCGGGTCCGGGGCACTACGAGCAGTACTTC
>-|once|TRBV2|TRBJ2-6
CASSEGAVSGANVLTF
TGTGCCAGCAGTGAAGGGGCAGTCTCTGGGGCCAACGTCCTGACTTTC
>TRBD2|-|TRBV28|TRBJ2-3
CASSQALAGGTDTQYF
TGTGCCAGCAGCCAAGCACTAGCGGGGGGAACAGATACGCAGTATTTT
>-|-|TRBV4-1|TRBJ1-1
CASSQEGQLNTEAFF
TGCGCCAGCAGCCAAGAAGGCCAGTTGAACACTGAAGCTTTCTTT
>-|few|TRBV20-1|TRBJ1-2
CSASVNYGYTF
TGCAGTGCTAGTGTGAACTATGGCTACACCTTC
>TRBD1|few|TRBV6-6|TRBJ1-5
CASSPNRGGQPQHF
TGTGCCAGCAGCCCAAACAGGGGGGGACAGCCCCAGCATTTT
>-|few|TRBV2|TRBJ2-7
CASRTKGQYF
TGTGCCAGCAGGACTAAGGGGCAGTACTTC
>TRBD1|-|TRBV6-5|TRBJ2-7
CASSLAGGAYEQYF
TGTGCCAGCTCGCTTGCAGGGGGCGCCTACGAGCAGTACTTC
>-|-|TRBV28|TRBJ1-2
CASSSRLVGYTF
TGTGCCAGCAGTTCTCGGTTAGTTGGCTACACCTTC
>-|-|TRBV27|TRBJ2-3
CASSLGPTDTQYF
TGTGCCAGCAGTTTAGGCCCCACAGATACGCAGTATTTT
>-|many|TRBV15|TRBJ2-5
CATSRVRAGEKTQYF
TGTGCCACCAGCAGAGTTCGGGCAGGGGAAAAGACCCAGTACTTC
>TRBD1|-|TRBV3-1/TRBV3-2|TRBJ1-6
CASSQGPLGGEYSPLHF
TGTGCCAGCAGCCAGGGTCCCCTAGGGGGCGAATATTCACCCCTCCACTTT
>-|-|TRBV2|TRBJ1-6
CASSANSASNSPLHF
TGTGCCAGCAGCGCTAACTCGGCAAGTAATTCACCCCTCCACTTT